The 10 T cell receptor beta chains in this list originate from one sample, sequenced in a study of blood T cell repertoires in COVID-19. Assay: immunoSEQ multiplex PCR; the TCRdb copy retains only in-frame clones and omits some. In the table there are roughly 200,000 clones, approximately 83% of which are singletons. Material for sequencing was peripheral blood. Receptors originate from a man between 60 and 75 years old with acute or convalescent COVID-19.

J is TRBJ2-3 and V is TRBV7-9, with TRBD2 identical over 9 bases. The CDR3 sequence is 15 residues long. J gave up 4 bases and V 3 bases, and 5 bases lay outside the gene matches. CDR1 and CDR2 (germline): SEHNR, FQNEAQ (reference sequence). The CDR3 region has the DNA TGTGCCAGCAGCTTGGCTAGCGGGATCTCAGATACGCAGTATTTT. Residues: CASSLASGISDTQYF.

This sequence joins TRBV5-8 and TRBJ1-6; perhaps TRBD1 as D (5 bases). Germline V CDR1 and CDR2: SGHTS, YDEGEE. This CDR3 has 17 residues. Trimming shortened V by 3 bases and J by 5 bases, and 18 bases separated the two germline ends. The CDR3 DNA reads TGTGCCAGCAGCTCCCTTGCCGGGACTGTGGATAATTCACCCCTCCACTTT. Translation gives CASSSLAGTVDNSPLHF.

The rearrangement joins TRBV24-1 to TRBJ1-5; 9 bases match TRBD1. CDR1 KGHDR and CDR2 SFDVKD come from the germline V gene. The CDR3 consists of 15 residues. With 3 bases clipped from V and 6 bases from J, the junction kept 5 bases outside the gene matches. CDR3 DNA sequence: TGTGCCACCAGTGATGCCGGGACAGGGATTCAGCCCCAGCATTTT. This sequence encodes CATSDAGTGIQPQHF.

The chain recombines TRBV15 with TRBJ2-2; weak D call: TRBD2 (5 bases). V dropped 5 bases and J dropped 1 base, with 11 bases sitting between them. The V gene's germline CDR1 is LNHNV and CDR2 YYDKDF (reference sequence). This CDR3 has 15 residues. This chain's CDR3 is CATSGSGLNTGELFF. The CDR3 DNA follows: TGTGCCACCAGCGGGAGCGGCCTGAACACCGGGGAGCTGTTTTTT.

This clone was found a few times. This chain connects TRBV7-2 to TRBJ2-2, with 8 bases that match TRBD2. The CDR3 has 16 amino acids. Germline V gene sequence: CDR1 SGHTA, CDR2 FQGNSA. J gave up 2 bases and V 5 bases, and 7 bases lay outside the gene matches. The CDR3 region is CASSLTGTRNTGELFF. CDR3 coding DNA: TGTGCCAGCAGCCTTACCGGGACTAGAAACACCGGGGAGCTGTTTTTT. Full variable domain (missing parts from reference TRBV7-2 and TRBJ2-2): GAGVSQSPSNKVTEKGKDVELRCDPISGHTALYWYRQSLGQGLEFLIYFQGNSAPDKSGLPSDRFSAERTGGSVSTLTIQRTQQEDSAVYLCASSLTGTRNTGELFFGEGSRLTVL.

This clone showed up just once. V gene TRBV7-5 combines with J gene TRBJ2-1; the D call of TRBD2 is as the table states it, not checked on the DNA. TRBV7-5 is a known pseudogene. This CDR3 comprises 17 residues. The CDR3 reads CVRSLATSGRAVDEQFF. Written as DNA, the CDR3 is TGTGTCAGAAGCTTAGCCACTAGCGGGAGGGCCGTCGATGAGCAGTTCTTC.

The rearrangement links TRBV28 to TRBJ1-2; 9 nucleotides align to TRBD1. After removal of 5 bases from V and 2 bases from J, the junction contained 6 bases not matched to a gene. Germline V gene sequence: CDR1 MDHEN, CDR2 SYDVKM. The CDR3 spans 15 residues. CDR3 protein: CASSGGTGSNYGYTF. For the CDR3, the DNA is TGTGCCAGCAGTGGGGGGACAGGGTCCAACTATGGCTACACCTTC.

V gene TRBV3-1 (or the pseudogene TRBV3-2) combines with J gene TRBJ1-6; possibly TRBD1 for D (5 bases). Looked up from germline, CDR1 is LGHDT and CDR2 is YNNKEL (reference sequence). There are 13 residues in the CDR3. Deletions cut 2 bases from V and 11 bases from J, with 10 bases between. CDR3 sequence: CASSQRGDAPLHF. The CDR3 DNA sequence: TGTGCCAGCAGCCAACGGGGGGATGCACCCCTCCACTTT.

The chain is built from TRBV6-5 and TRBJ1-1; D not resolved. This CDR3 has 15 residues. V was shortened by 0 bases and J by 8 bases, with 16 bases between the two germline ends. The germline CDR1 and CDR2 sequences are MNHEY and SVGAGI. CDR3 residues: CASSYSGTGNEEAFF. CDR3 bases: TGTGCCAGCAGTTACTCCGGCACGGGGAACGAGGAAGCTTTCTTT.

This sequence joins TRBV7-8 and TRBJ2-7, with a tentative D call TRBD2 (5 bases). Germline lookup yields CDR1 SGHVS and CDR2 FQNEAQ. This CDR3 has 13 amino acids. V was pared by 0 bases and J by 2 bases, with 5 bases between. The chain's CDR3 is CASSLATTYEQYF. CDR3 nucleotides: TGTGCCAGCAGCTTAGCGACTACCTACGAGCAGTACTTC.